Shown below are 8 T cell receptor beta chains from a single sample sequenced in a study of blood T cells in healthy people across ages. The authors ran a second PCR of roughly 6 to 12 cycles using a sample-barcoded 5' primer and a J-beta primer mix. TCRdb reprocessed the 5' RACE reads with MiXCR, giving one entry per CDR3 protein. The repertoire holds roughly 1,000,000 distinct CDR3 sequences, with approximately 25% as singletons. The same sample was also studied in work on T cells of mothers and their children.

Input material: blood. The receptors come from a girl aged 2-10 years in good health.

This chain joins TRBV29-1 and TRBJ2-7; 9 bases are a match to TRBD2. Germline V CDR1 and CDR2: SQVTM, ANQGSEA. The ends lost 4 bases at V and 3 bases at J; junction bases unmatched: 1. CDR3 length: 12 amino acids. In DNA form, the CDR3 reads TGCAGCGTTGCTAGCGGGAACTACGAGCAGTACTTC. It codes for CSVASGNYEQYF.

This clonotype was seen ten or more times. Written as DNA, the CDR3 is TGTGCCACCAGTGATTTGGGGGCTACCTATGGCTACACCTTC. It is translated as CATSDLGATYGYTF. J is TRBJ1-2 and V is TRBV24-1, with D maybe TRBD1 (5 bases). The germline V and J ends were trimmed by 0 bases and 4 bases, with 8 bases remaining between them. This CDR3 region has 14 residues. Per germline, CDR1 KGHDR and CDR2 SFDVKD.

This chain uses TRBV5-1 with TRBJ1-2; possible D gene TRBD1, 5 bases. Germline lookup yields CDR1 SGHRS and CDR2 YFSETQ. V was pared by 0 bases and J by 4 bases, with 16 bases between. CDR3 length equals 16 residues. The CDR3 DNA reads as TGCGCCAGCAGCTTGGAGGGGCCCCCGATCTTCTATGGCTACACCTTC. Protein product: CASSLEGPPIFYGYTF. Full variable domain (outside the CDR3, taken from reference TRBV5-1 and TRBJ1-2): KAGVTQTPRYLIKTRGQQVTLSCSPISGHRSVSWYQQTPGQGLQFLFEYFSETQRNKGNFPGRFSGRQFSNSRSEMNVSTLELGDSALYLCASSLEGPPIFYGYTFGSGTRLTVV.

The chain has TRBV29-1 and TRBJ2-1; 8 bases agree with TRBD2. The CDR3 spans 16 residues. J was trimmed by 3 bases and V by 2 bases; bases with no gene match: 9. Germline-derived CDR1 and CDR2 are SQVTM and ANQGSEA. CDR3 region: CSVEFLVRGGYNEQFF. CDR3 nucleotide sequence: TGCAGCGTTGAATTCTTAGTCCGGGGGGGCTACAATGAGCAGTTCTTC.

V and J are TRBV10-3 and TRBJ1-4; D is undetermined. V dropped 3 bases and J dropped 0 bases, with 2 bases sitting between them. Germline V gene data show CDR1 as ENHRY and CDR2 as SYGVKD. The CDR3 is made up of 13 amino acids. CDR3 in amino acids: CAISEATNEKLFF. The CDR3 DNA reads TGTGCCATCAGTGAAGCAACTAATGAAAAACTGTTTTTT.

The chain recombines TRBV29-1 with TRBJ2-7; D is uncertain. The CDR3 spans 12 residues. V lost 6 bases, J lost 5 bases, and 14 bases lay in between. The germline gives CDR1 SQVTM, CDR2 ANQGSEA. The CDR3 region is CSVVLGGDEQYF. The CDR3 DNA reads TGCAGCGTGGTGCTAGGCGGCGACGAGCAGTACTTC.

This clonotype has only a few counts. The V gene is TRBV12-5, the J gene TRBJ2-5; D gene unclear. This CDR3 region has 12 residues. Germline lookup yields CDR1 LGHNT and CDR2 FRNRAP. V was trimmed by 8 bases and J by 5 bases, leaving 12 bases between them. The CDR3 loop is CASTMYTETQYF. The CDR3 DNA follows: TGTGCTAGTACGATGTACACGGAGACCCAGTACTTC. Looking up the rest from reference TRBV12-5 and TRBJ2-5 gives the full variable domain: DARVTQTPRHKVTEMGQEVTMRCQPILGHNTVFWYRQTMMQGLELLAYFRNRAPLDDSGMPKDRFSAEMPDATLATLKIQPSEPRDSAVYFCASTMYTETQYFGPGTRLLVL.

This clonotype was observed a few times. The gene calls are TRBV3-1 and TRBJ2-1, with a possible D match to TRBD2 (6 bases). This CDR3 has 16 amino acids. CDR1 LGHDT and CDR2 YNNKEL come from the germline V gene (reference sequence). With 4 bases removed from V and 8 bases from J, the gap between germline ends came to 21 bases. CDR3 in DNA: TGTGCCAGCAGCCCAACCGTGACTAGTTCGGTGGATGAGCAGTTCTTC. Translating gives CASSPTVTSSVDEQFF.